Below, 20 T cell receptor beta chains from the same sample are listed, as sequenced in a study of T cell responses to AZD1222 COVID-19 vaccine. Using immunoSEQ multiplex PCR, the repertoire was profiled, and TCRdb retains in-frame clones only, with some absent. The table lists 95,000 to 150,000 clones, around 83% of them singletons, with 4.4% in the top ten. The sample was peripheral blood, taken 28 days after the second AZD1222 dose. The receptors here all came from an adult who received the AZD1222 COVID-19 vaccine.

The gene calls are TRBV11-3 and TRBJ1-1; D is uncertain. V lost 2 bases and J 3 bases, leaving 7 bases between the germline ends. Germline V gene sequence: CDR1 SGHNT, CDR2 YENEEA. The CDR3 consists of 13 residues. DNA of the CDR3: TGTGCCAGCAGCTTAACGCGCGACACTGAAGCTTTCTTT. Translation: CASSLTRDTEAFF.

The CDR3 nucleotides are TGTGCCAGCAGCTACCTTGAGGACGGACCCCTGTACTTC. Amino acids: CASSYLEDGPLYF. V and J are TRBV11-2 and TRBJ2-7; D call uncertain. The CDR3 totals 13 residues. The ends were cut back, 4 bases at V and 12 bases at J, with 19 bases in the middle. Per germline, CDR1 SGHAT and CDR2 FQNNGV.

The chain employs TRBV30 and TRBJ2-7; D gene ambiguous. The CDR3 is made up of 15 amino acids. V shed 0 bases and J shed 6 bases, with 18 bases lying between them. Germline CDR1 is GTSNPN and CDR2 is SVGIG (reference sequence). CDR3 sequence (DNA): TGTGCCTGGAGTGTCCACAAGGGCCCAGTGGGCGAGCAGTACTTC. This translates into CAWSVHKGPVGEQYF.

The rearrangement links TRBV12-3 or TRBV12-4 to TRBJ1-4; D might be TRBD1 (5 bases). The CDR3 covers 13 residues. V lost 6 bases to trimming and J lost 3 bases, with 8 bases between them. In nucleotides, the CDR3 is TGTGCCAGCAGCGAACAGGCTAATGAAAAACTGTTTTTT. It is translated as CASSEQANEKLFF.

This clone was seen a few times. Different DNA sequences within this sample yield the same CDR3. The CDR3 sequence is CASSLGGGNQPQHF. CDR3 in DNA: TGTGCCAGCAGCTTAGGAGGGGGCAATCAGCCCCAGCATTTT. The chain recombines TRBV7-9 with TRBJ1-5; weak D call: TRBD1 (5 bases). Trimming took 1 base from V and 2 from J, leaving 6 bases between them. CDR1 is SEHNR and CDR2 is FQNEAQ in the germline V gene (reference sequence). The CDR3 covers 14 residues.

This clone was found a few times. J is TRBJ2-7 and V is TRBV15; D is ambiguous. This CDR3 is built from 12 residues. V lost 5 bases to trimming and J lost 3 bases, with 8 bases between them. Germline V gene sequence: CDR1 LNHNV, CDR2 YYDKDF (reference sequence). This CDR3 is CATSGVNYEQYF. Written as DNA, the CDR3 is TGTGCCACCAGCGGGGTGAACTACGAGCAGTACTTC.

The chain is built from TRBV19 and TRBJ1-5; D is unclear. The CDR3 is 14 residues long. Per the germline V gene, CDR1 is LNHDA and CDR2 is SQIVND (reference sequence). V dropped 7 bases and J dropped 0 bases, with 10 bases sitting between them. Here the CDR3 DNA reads TGTGCCAGTAATTGGGCGGTTAGCAATCAGCCCCAGCATTTT. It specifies CASNWAVSNQPQHF.

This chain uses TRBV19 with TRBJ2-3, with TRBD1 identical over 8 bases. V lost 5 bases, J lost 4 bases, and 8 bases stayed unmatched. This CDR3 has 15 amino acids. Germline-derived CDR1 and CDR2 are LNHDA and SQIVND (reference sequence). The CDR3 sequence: CASSSQGAKADTQYF. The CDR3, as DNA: TGTGCCAGTAGTTCCCAGGGGGCAAAGGCAGATACGCAGTATTTT.

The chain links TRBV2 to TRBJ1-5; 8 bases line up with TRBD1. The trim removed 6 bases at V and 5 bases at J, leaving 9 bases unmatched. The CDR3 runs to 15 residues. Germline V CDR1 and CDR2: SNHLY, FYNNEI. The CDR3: CASSAGQGAYQPQHF. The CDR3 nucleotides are TGTGCCAGCAGCGCTGGACAGGGAGCCTATCAGCCCCAGCATTTT.

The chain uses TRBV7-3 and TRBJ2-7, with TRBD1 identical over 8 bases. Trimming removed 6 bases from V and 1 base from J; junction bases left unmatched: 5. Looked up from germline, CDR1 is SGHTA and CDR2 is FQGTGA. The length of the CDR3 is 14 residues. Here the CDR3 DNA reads TGTGCCAGCAGTACGGACAGGGCATCCTACGAGCAGTACTTC. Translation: CASSTDRASYEQYF.

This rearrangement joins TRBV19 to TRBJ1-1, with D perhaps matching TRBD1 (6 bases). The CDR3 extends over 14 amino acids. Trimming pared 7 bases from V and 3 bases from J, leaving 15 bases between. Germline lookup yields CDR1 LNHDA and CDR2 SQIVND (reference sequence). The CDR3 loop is CASKQGLGDTEAFF. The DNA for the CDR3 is TGTGCCAGTAAACAGGGTTTAGGGGACACTGAAGCTTTCTTT.

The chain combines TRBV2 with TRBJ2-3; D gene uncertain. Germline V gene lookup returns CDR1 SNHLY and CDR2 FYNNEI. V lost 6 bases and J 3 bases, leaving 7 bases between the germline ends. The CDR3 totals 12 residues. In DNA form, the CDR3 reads TGTGCCAGCAGAGAAAGTACAGATACGCAGTATTTT. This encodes CASRESTDTQYF.

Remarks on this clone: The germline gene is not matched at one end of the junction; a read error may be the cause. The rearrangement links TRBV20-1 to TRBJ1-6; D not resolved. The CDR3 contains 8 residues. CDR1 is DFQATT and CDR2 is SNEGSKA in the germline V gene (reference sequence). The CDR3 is CSARDNSF. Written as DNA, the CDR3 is TGCAGTGCTAGAGATAACTCATTT.

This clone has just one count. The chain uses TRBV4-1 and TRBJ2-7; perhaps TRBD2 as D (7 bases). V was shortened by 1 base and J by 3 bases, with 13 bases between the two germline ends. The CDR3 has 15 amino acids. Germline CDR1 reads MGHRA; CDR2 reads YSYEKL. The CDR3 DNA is TGCGCCAGCAGCCAAGGAAGGAGGGGGGGCTACGAGCAGTACTTC. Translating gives CASSQGRRGGYEQYF.

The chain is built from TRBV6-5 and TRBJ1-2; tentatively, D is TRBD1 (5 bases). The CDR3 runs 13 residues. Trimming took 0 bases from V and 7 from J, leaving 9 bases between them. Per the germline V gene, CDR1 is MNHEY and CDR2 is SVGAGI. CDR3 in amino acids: CASSYSGRAGYTF. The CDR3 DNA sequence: TGTGCCAGCAGTTACTCTGGCAGGGCTGGCTACACCTTC.

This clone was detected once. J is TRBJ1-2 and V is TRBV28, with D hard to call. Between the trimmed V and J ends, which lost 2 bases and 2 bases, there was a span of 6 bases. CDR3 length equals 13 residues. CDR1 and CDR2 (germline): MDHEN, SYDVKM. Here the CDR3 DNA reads TGTGCCAGCAGTTTACGGACGAACTATGGCTACACCTTC. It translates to CASSLRTNYGYTF.

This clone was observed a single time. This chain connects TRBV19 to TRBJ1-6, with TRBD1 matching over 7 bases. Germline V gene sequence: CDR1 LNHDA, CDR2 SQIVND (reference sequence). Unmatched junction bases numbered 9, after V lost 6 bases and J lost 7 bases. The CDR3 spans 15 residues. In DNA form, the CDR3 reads TGTGCCAGTAGCAGACGGGACAGACAAAATTCACCCCTCCACTTT. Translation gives CASSRRDRQNSPLHF.

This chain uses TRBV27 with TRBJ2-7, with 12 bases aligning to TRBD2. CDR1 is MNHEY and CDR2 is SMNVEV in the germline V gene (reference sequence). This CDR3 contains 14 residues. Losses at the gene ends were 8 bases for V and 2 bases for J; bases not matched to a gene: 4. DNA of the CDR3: TGTGCCAGCCGACTAGCGGGGGAGCCCTACGAGCAGTACTTC. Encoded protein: CASRLAGEPYEQYF.

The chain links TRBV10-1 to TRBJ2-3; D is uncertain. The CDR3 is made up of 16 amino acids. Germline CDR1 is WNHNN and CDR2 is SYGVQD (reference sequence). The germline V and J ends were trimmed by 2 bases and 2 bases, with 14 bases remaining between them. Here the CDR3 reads CASSESPAPDTDTQYF. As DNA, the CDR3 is TGCGCCAGCAGTGAGAGTCCAGCGCCCGACACAGATACGCAGTATTTT.

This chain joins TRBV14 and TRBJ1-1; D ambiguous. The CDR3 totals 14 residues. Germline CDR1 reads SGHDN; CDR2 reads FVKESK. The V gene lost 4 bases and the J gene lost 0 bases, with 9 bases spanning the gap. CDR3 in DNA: TGTGCCAGCAGCCGCCTATCGCTGAACACTGAAGCTTTCTTT. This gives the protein CASSRLSLNTEAFF.